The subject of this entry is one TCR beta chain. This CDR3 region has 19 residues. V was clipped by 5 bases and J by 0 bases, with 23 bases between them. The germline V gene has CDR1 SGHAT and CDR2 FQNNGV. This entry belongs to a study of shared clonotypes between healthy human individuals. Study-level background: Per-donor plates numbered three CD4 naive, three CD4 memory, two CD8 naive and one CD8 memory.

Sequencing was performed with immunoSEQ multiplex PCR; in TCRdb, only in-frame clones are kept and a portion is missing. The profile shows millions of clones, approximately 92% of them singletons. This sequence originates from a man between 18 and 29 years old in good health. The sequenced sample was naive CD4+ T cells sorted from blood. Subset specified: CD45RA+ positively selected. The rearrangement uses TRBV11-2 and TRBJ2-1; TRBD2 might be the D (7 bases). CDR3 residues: CASSAAGAGAFHSYNEQFF. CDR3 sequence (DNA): TGTGCCAGCAGCGCGGCGGGTGCGGGGGCTTTTCACTCCTACAATGAGCAGTTCTTC.